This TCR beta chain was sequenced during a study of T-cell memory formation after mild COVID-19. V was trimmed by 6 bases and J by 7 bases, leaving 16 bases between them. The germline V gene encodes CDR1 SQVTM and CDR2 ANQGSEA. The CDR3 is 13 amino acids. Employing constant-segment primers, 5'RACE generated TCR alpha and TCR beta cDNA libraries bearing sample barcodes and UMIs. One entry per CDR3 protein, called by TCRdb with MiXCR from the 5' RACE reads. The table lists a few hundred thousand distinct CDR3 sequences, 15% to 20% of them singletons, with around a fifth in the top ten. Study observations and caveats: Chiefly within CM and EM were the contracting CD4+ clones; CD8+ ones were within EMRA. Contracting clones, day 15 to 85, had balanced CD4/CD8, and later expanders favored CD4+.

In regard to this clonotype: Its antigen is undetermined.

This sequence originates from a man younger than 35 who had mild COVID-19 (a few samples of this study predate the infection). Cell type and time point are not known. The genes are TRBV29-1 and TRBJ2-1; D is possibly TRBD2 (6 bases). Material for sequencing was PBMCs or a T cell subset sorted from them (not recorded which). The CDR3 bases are TGCAGCGTCGGGAGAATAGCGACTAATGAGCAGTTCTTC. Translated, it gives CSVGRIATNEQFF.